The subject of this entry is one TCR beta chain. The sample belongs to a study of blood T cell repertoires in COVID-19. Profiling relied on immunoSEQ multiplex PCR, and the TCRdb table lists in-frame clones only, not all of them. This table has some 350,000 clones, 85% to 90% appearing once. Germline V CDR1 and CDR2: SEHNR, FQNEAQ (reference sequence). The CDR3 length is 13 residues. Deletions cut 5 bases from V and 19 bases from J, with 21 bases between. J is TRBJ1-6 and V is TRBV7-9; D remains unclear. This TCR derives from a man between 18 and 29 years old who had recovered from COVID-19. Sequenced sample: PBMCs or T cells enriched from blood (not recorded which). The CDR3 nucleotides are TGTGCCAGCAGCCCCCTGGAGGGCGCCGGGATACACTTT. Its protein product is CASSPLEGAGIHF.